Below, 23 T cell receptor beta chains from the same sample are listed, as sequenced in a study of a mutant IDH1 vaccine in newly diagnosed glioma. Time point noted: week 23, last vaccination. Each dose delivered 300 ug of mutant IDH1 20-mer peptide subcutaneously with imiquimod. Generated by immunoSEQ multiplex PCR, the TCRdb table keeps only in-frame clones and is missing some. The sample gives roughly 60,000 clones, roughly 84% of which show up once; less than 5% is in the top ten. Their antigen targets remain unknown. The sequencing used PBMCs, collected from a glioma patient whose treatment included an IDH1 peptide vaccine. All receptors derive from a man aged 30 to 45 with glioma.

The gene calls are TRBV7-9 and TRBJ1-2; the D gene is possibly TRBD1 (5 bases). Germline V CDR1 and CDR2: SEHNR, FQNEAQ (reference sequence). V was clipped by 5 bases and J by 4 bases, with 17 bases between them. There are 15 residues in the CDR3. DNA for the CDR3: TGTGCCAGCAGCATTCCGGGACCGGGGTCCTATGGCTACACCTTC. Its translation is CASSIPGPGSYGYTF. Using reference TRBV7-9 and TRBJ1-2 for the parts outside the CDR3, the full variable domain is DTGVSQNPRHKITKRGQNVTFRCDPISEHNRLYWYRQTLGQGPEFLTYFQNEAQLEKSRLLSDRFSAERPKGSFSTLEIQRTEQGDSAMYLCASSIPGPGSYGYTFGSGTRLTVV.

This clone was recorded only once. The chain is built from TRBV6-1 and TRBJ2-5; 11 positions match TRBD2. The CDR3 runs 15 residues. Losses at the gene ends were 11 bases for V and 4 bases for J; bases not matched to a gene: 12. Germline V gives CDR1 MNHNS, CDR2 SASEGT. The DNA for the CDR3 is TGTGCCGCCGAATTAGCGGGAGGGTTGGTAGAGACCCAGTACTTC. Amino acids: CAAELAGGLVETQYF.

This clone has only a few counts. The J gene is TRBJ1-1, the V gene TRBV29-1; 8 positions match TRBD1. This CDR3 is built from 14 residues. Germline V lookup: CDR1 SQVTM, CDR2 ANQGSEA. Trimming cost V 5 bases and J 1 base; bases outside gene matches: 6. The CDR3 DNA reads TGCAGCGTTTCACCCGGGACAGGGAACACTGAAGCTTTCTTT. It is translated as CSVSPGTGNTEAFF. The complete variable domain, with remaining parts taken from reference TRBV29-1 and TRBJ1-1, reads SAVISQKPSRDICQRGTSLTIQCQVDSQVTMMFWYRQQPGQSLTLIATANQGSEATYESGFVIDKFPISRPNLTFSTLTVSNMSPEDSSIYLCSVSPGTGNTEAFFGQGTRLTVV.

This clone was seen a handful of times. The chain recombines TRBV2 with TRBJ1-5, with a weak D call TRBD1 (5 bases). From germline, CDR1 is SNHLY and CDR2 FYNNEI. This CDR3 contains 17 residues. Trimming cost V 1 base and J 0 bases, with 13 bases left between them. The CDR3 region has the DNA TGTGCCAGCAGTGAAGAGGGACTTACTTATAGCAATCAGCCCCAGCATTTT. It encodes CASSEEGLTYSNQPQHF.

This chain uses TRBV29-1 with TRBJ2-3; 8 bases are a match to TRBD1. From germline, CDR1 is SQVTM and CDR2 ANQGSEA. V dropped 6 bases and J dropped 4; count of bases not matched to a gene: 6. The CDR3 is 13 residues long. The CDR3 sequence is CSVGATGADTQYF. CDR3 nucleotide sequence: TGCAGCGTCGGGGCGACAGGGGCAGATACGCAGTATTTT.

The V and J genes are TRBV6-6 and TRBJ1-1; D is unclear. The CDR3 runs 14 residues. With 4 bases removed from V and 1 base from J, the gap between germline ends came to 10 bases. Per the germline V gene, CDR1 is MNHNY and CDR2 is SVGAGI (reference sequence). The CDR3 loop reads CASSSKQRNTEAFF. The CDR3 bases are TGTGCCAGCAGTTCCAAACAGCGGAACACTGAAGCTTTCTTT.

The chain employs TRBV15 and TRBJ1-2, with D possibly matching TRBD1 (5 bases). Trimming took off 9 bases at V and 6 bases at J, with 20 bases between the two ends. The V gene's germline CDR1 is LNHNV and CDR2 YYDKDF (reference sequence). The CDR3 totals 14 residues. The CDR3 protein is CATSRDSRSDGYTF. CDR3 nucleotide sequence: TGTGCCACAAGCCGGGACTCGCGAAGTGATGGCTACACCTTC. Based on the CDR3 plus reference TRBV15 and TRBJ1-2, the full variable domain is DAMVIQNPRYQVTQFGKPVTLSCSQTLNHNVMYWYQQKSSQAPKLLFHYYDKDFNNEADTPDNFQSRRPNTSFCFLDIRSPGLGDTAMYLCATSRDSRSDGYTFGSGTRLTVV.

This rearrangement joins TRBV29-1 to TRBJ2-7; TRBD2 aligns across 9 bases. This CDR3 has 13 amino acids. Germline assignment: CDR1 SQVTM and CDR2 ANQGSEA. J gave up 4 bases and V 6 bases, and 7 bases lay outside the gene matches. The CDR3 loop is CSVVRGGGYEQYF. The DNA of the CDR3 is TGCAGCGTGGTGCGGGGGGGCGGGTACGAGCAGTACTTC.

The chain uses TRBV5-6 and TRBJ1-4; the match to TRBD1 covers 9 bases. The CDR3 runs to 16 residues. After removal of 4 bases from V and 8 bases from J, the junction contained 12 bases not matched to a gene. Germline lookup yields CDR1 SGHDT and CDR2 YYEEEE. The CDR3 region is CASSLHGGTGMEKLFF. The CDR3 DNA is TGTGCCAGCAGCCTACACGGCGGGACAGGGATGGAAAAACTGTTTTTT.

The genes are TRBV27 and TRBJ2-7; either TRBD1 or TRBD2 may supply D (5 bases each). Germline-derived CDR1 and CDR2 are MNHEY and SMNVEV (reference sequence). The CDR3 consists of 12 residues. Trimming shortened V by 5 bases and J by 4 bases, and 9 bases separated the two germline ends. The chain's CDR3 is CASSGDGYEQYF. CDR3 DNA: TGTGCCAGCAGTGGGGACGGGTACGAGCAGTACTTC.

This chain joins TRBV6-5 and TRBJ2-1; D not certain. Germline loops: CDR1 MNHEY, CDR2 SVGAGI. Trimming removed 2 bases at V and 0 bases at J, with 8 bases between. This CDR3 has 15 amino acids. DNA for the CDR3: TGTGCCAGCAGTTACCGCCGACTCTCCTACAATGAGCAGTTCTTC. Its translation is CASSYRRLSYNEQFF.

This chain joins TRBV27 and TRBJ2-7; 10 nucleotides agree with TRBD1. Germline CDR1 is MNHEY and CDR2 is SMNVEV (reference sequence). Unmatched junction bases numbered 10, after V lost 6 bases and J lost 5 bases. This CDR3 is built from 15 residues. The CDR3 loop reads CASSRRGQGSDEQYF. The CDR3, as DNA: TGTGCCAGCAGCCGGAGGGGACAGGGGTCCGACGAGCAGTACTTC.

The chain links TRBV11-2 to TRBJ2-5, with D maybe TRBD1 (6 bases). The end of the DNA is better explained by TRBJ2-7, so the J call may be wrong. There are 15 residues in the CDR3. Per the germline V gene, CDR1 is SGHAT and CDR2 is FQNNGV. The CDR3 bases are TGTGCCAGCAGCGGCTTCCGGGACAACTTTTACGAGCAGTACTTC. This codes for CASSGFRDNFYEQYF.

The genes are TRBV9 and TRBJ2-1, with D uncertain. Germline CDR1 and CDR2: SGDLS and YYNGEE. V was cut by 3 bases and J by 0 bases, with 13 bases left in between. This CDR3 is built from 16 residues. In nucleotides, the CDR3 is TGTGCCAGCAGCGAGACACTTACCCTCTCCTACAATGAGCAGTTCTTC. Translating it yields CASSETLTLSYNEQFF.

The chain joins TRBV13 to TRBJ1-4; no definite D call. The CDR3 extends over 14 amino acids. The germline gives CDR1 PRHDT, CDR2 FYEKMQ (reference sequence). Deletions cut 2 bases from V and 0 bases from J, with 4 bases between. CDR3 amino acids: CASSLKATNEKLFF. CDR3 sequence (DNA): TGTGCCAGCAGCTTAAAAGCAACTAATGAAAAACTGTTTTTT.

The chain recombines TRBV13 with TRBJ2-5; 13 bases align to TRBD2. The germline V gene encodes CDR1 PRHDT and CDR2 FYEKMQ (reference sequence). This CDR3 is 17 amino acids long. The J segment lost 2 bases and the V segment lost 5 bases, leaving 8 bases of the junction unmatched. The DNA of the CDR3 is TGTGCCAGCAGCCCACGCGGACTAGCGGGGGAACAAGAGACCCAGTACTTC. Translation gives CASSPRGLAGEQETQYF.

CDR3 sequence: CASSPPGGKGYEQYF. CDR3 nucleotides: TGTGCCAGCTCACCACCAGGAGGGAAGGGCTACGAGCAGTACTTC. The chain links TRBV18 to TRBJ2-7, with D possibly being TRBD2 (6 bases). V shed 0 bases and J shed 3 bases, with 12 bases lying between them. The germline gives CDR1 KGHSH, CDR2 LQKENI. The CDR3 has 15 amino acids.

The V gene is TRBV2, the J gene TRBJ2-2; 8 nucleotides line up with TRBD2. CDR1 and CDR2 from the germline V gene are SNHLY and FYNNEI. V lost 6 bases to trimming and J lost 3 bases; unmatched junction nucleotides: 6. The length of the CDR3 is 15 residues. The CDR3 reads CASSHTGGHTGELFF. CDR3 nucleotide sequence: TGTGCCAGCAGCCACACGGGAGGGCACACCGGGGAGCTGTTTTTT. Full variable domain (missing parts from reference TRBV2 and TRBJ2-2): EPEVTQTPSHQVTQMGQEVILRCVPISNHLYFYWYRQILGQKVEFLVSFYNNEISEKSEIFDDQFSVERPDGSNFTLKIRSTKLEDSAMYFCASSHTGGHTGELFFGEGSRLTVL.

The chain recombines TRBV2 with TRBJ2-2; no firm D call. V lost 6 bases and J lost 0, with 11 bases in between. CDR1 is SNHLY, CDR2 FYNNEI, per germline. The CDR3 runs to 15 residues. The CDR3 is CASRAVFSNTGELFF. The CDR3 region has the DNA TGTGCCAGCAGAGCAGTCTTCTCGAACACCGGGGAGCTGTTTTTT.

J is TRBJ1-2 and V is TRBV28; 10 bases fit TRBD1. This CDR3 comprises 16 residues. CDR1 MDHEN and CDR2 SYDVKM come from the germline V gene. V lost 3 bases, J lost 3 bases, and 7 bases stayed unmatched. The CDR3 loop reads CASSFDRGPRYYGYTF. The CDR3 DNA reads TGTGCCAGCAGTTTTGACAGGGGGCCGAGGTACTATGGCTACACCTTC.

V and J are TRBV5-1 and TRBJ2-5; TRBD1 aligns across 7 bases. The CDR3 extends over 13 amino acids. In germline, CDR1 is SGHRS, CDR2 YFSETQ. The V segment lost 0 bases and the J segment 5 bases; nucleotides outside the gene matches: 1. CDR3 coding DNA: TGCGCCAGCAGCTTGGACAGGGGCGAGACCCAGTACTTC. It encodes CASSLDRGETQYF.

The chain carries TRBV2 and TRBJ2-7; D possibly corresponds to TRBD1 (5 bases). V gave up 3 bases and J gave up 2 bases, with 11 bases separating them. CDR3 length: 14 amino acids. The V gene's germline CDR1 is SNHLY and CDR2 FYNNEI. DNA of the CDR3: TGTGCCAGCAGTGAGGGGCCCGCCACCTACGAGCAGTACTTC. Its protein product is CASSEGPATYEQYF. The complete variable domain, with remaining parts taken from reference TRBV2 and TRBJ2-7, reads EPEVTQTPSHQVTQMGQEVILRCVPISNHLYFYWYRQILGQKVEFLVSFYNNEISEKSEIFDDQFSVERPDGSNFTLKIRSTKLEDSAMYFCASSEGPATYEQYFGPGTRLTVT.

The table lists this clone with a few counts. The chain couples TRBV5-1 to TRBJ2-7, with TRBD1 matching over 7 bases. The germline gives CDR1 SGHRS, CDR2 YFSETQ. This CDR3 spans 14 amino acids. V lost 5 bases to trimming and J lost 3 bases; unmatched junction nucleotides: 8. The CDR3 is CASRGQPTVYEQYF. In DNA form, the CDR3 reads TGCGCCAGCAGGGGACAGCCTACCGTCTACGAGCAGTACTTC.